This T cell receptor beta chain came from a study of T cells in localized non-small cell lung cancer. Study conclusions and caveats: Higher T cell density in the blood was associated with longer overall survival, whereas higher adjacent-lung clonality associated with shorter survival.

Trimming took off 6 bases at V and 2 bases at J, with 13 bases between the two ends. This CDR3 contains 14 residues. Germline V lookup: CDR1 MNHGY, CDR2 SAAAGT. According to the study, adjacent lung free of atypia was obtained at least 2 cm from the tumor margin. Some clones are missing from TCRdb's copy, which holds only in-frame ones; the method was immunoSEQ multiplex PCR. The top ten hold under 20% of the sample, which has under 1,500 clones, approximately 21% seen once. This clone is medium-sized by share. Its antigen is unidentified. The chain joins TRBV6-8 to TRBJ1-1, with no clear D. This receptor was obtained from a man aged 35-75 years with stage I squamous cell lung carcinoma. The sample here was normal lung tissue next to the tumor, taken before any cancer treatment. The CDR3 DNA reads TGTGCCAGCAGAGACCCCCCGGGAAACACTGAAGCTTTCTTT. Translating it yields CASRDPPGNTEAFF.